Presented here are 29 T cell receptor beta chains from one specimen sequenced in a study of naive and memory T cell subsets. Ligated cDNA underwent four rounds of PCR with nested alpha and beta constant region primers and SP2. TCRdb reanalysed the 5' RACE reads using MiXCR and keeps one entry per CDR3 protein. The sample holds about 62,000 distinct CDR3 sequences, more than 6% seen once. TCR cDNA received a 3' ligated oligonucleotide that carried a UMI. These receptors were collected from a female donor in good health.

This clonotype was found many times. The CDR3 loop is CASSTAGTGTEAFF. CDR3 sequence (DNA): TGTGCCAGCTCAACGGCCGGGACAGGAACTGAAGCTTTCTTT. This chain joins TRBV18 and TRBJ1-1; TRBD1 agrees at 8 bases. CDR1 KGHSH and CDR2 LQKENI come from the germline V gene. J was trimmed by 5 bases and V by 5 bases; bases with no gene match: 7. The CDR3 consists of 14 residues.

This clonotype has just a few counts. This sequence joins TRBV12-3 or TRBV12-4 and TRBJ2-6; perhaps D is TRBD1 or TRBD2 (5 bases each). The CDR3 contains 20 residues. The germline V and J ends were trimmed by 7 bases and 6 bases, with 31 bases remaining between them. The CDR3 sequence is CASTSGIRGVLSPPANVLTF. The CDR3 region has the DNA TGTGCCAGCACTTCTGGGATTAGGGGAGTTCTGTCCCCACCGGCCAACGTCCTGACTTTC.

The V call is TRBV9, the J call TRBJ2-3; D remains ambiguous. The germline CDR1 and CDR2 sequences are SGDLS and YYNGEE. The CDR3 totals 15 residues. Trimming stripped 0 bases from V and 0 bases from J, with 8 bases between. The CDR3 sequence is CASSVAPASTDTQYF. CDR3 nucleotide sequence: TGTGCCAGCAGCGTAGCACCAGCAAGCACAGATACGCAGTATTTT.

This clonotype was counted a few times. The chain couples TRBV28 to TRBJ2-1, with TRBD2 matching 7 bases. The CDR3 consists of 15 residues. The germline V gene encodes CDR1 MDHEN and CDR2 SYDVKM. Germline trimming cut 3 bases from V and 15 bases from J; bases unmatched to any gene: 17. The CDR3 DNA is TGTGCCAGCAGTTTGGGGGGGAGACCGACCCGGGAGTCGTTCTTC. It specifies CASSLGGRPTRESFF.

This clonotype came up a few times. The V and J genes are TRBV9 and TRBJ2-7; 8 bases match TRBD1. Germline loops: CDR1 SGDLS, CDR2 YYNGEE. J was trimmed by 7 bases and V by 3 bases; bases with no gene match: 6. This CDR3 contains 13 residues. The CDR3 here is CASSAGTGGEQYF. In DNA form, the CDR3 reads TGTGCCAGCAGCGCCGGGACAGGAGGAGAGCAGTACTTC.

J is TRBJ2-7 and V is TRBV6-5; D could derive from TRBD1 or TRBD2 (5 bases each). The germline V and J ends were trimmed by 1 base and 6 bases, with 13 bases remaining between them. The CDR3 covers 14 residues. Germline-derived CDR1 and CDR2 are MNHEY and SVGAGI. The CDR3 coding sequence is TGTGCCAGCAGTTACTTCCGGGGCGCGGGCGAGCAGTACTTC. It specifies CASSYFRGAGEQYF.

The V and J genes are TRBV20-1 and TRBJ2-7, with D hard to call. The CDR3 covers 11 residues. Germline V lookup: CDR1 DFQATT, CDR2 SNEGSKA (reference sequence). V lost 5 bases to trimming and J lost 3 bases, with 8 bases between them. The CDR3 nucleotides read TGCAGTGCTGCCGAATTCTACGAGCAGTACTTC. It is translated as CSAAEFYEQYF.

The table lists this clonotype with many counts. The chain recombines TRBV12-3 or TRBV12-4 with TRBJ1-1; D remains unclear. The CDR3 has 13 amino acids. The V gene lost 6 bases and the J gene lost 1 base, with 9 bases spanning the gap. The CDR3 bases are TGTGCCAGCAGCCGGGTCCCGAACACTGAAGCTTTCTTT. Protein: CASSRVPNTEAFF.

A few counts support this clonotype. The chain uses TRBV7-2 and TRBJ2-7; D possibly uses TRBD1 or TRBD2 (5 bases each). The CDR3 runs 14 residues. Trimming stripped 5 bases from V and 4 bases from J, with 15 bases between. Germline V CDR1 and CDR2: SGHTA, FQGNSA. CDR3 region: CASSPPGPGYEQYF. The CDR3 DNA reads TGTGCCAGCAGCCCGCCGGGGCCCGGGTACGAGCAGTACTTC.

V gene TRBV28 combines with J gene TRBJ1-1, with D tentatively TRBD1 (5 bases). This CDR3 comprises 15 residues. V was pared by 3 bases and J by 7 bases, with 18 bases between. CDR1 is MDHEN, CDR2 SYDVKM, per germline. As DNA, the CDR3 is TGTGCCAGCAGTTTCGTCCTGGCAGGGTTCGTTGAAGCTTTCTTT. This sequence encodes CASSFVLAGFVEAFF.

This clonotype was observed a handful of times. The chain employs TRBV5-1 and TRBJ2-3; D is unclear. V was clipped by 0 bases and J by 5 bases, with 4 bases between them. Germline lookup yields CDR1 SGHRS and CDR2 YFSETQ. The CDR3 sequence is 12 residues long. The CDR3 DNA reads TGCGCCAGCAGCTTGGATTTAGATACGCAGTATTTT. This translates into CASSLDLDTQYF. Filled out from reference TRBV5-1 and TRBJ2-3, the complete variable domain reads KAGVTQTPRYLIKTRGQQVTLSCSPISGHRSVSWYQQTPGQGLQFLFEYFSETQRNKGNFPGRFSGRQFSNSRSEMNVSTLELGDSALYLCASSLDLDTQYFGPGTRLTVL.

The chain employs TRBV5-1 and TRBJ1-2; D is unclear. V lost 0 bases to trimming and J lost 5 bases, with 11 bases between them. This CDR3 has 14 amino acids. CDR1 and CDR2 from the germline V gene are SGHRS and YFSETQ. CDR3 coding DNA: TGCGCCAGCAGCTTGGGACAAAAAGGGTATGGCTACACCTTC. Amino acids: CASSLGQKGYGYTF. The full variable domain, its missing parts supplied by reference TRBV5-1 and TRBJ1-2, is KAGVTQTPRYLIKTRGQQVTLSCSPISGHRSVSWYQQTPGQGLQFLFEYFSETQRNKGNFPGRFSGRQFSNSRSEMNVSTLELGDSALYLCASSLGQKGYGYTFGSGTRLTVV.

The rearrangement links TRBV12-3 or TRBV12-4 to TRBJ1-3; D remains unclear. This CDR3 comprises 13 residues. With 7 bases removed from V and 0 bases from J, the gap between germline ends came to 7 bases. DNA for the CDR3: TGTGCCAGCAAAGAGGGCTCTGGAAACACCATATATTTT. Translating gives CASKEGSGNTIYF.

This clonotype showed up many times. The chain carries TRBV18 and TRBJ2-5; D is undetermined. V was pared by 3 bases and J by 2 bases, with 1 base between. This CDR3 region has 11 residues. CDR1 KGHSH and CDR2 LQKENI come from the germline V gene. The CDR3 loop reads CASSPQETQYF. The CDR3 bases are TGTGCCAGCTCACCTCAAGAGACCCAGTACTTC.

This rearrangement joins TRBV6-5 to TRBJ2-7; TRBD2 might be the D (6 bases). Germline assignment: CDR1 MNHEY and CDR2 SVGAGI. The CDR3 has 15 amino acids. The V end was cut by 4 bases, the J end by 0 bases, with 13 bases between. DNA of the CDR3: TGTGCCAGCAGTTGGGCTAGCGCACTCTCCTACGAGCAGTACTTC. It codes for CASSWASALSYEQYF.

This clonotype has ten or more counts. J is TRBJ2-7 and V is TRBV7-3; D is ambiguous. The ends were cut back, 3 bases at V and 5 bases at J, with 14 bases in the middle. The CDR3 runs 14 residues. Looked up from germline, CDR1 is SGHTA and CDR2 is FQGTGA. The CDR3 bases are TGTGCCAGCAGCTTTCGATCGGTTATCGACGAGCAGTACTTC. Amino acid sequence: CASSFRSVIDEQYF.

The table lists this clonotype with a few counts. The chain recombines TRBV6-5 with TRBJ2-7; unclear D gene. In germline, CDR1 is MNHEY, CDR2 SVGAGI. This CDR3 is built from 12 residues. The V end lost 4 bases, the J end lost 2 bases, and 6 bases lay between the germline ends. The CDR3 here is CASSWGPYEQYF. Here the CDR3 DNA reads TGTGCCAGCAGTTGGGGTCCCTACGAGCAGTACTTC.

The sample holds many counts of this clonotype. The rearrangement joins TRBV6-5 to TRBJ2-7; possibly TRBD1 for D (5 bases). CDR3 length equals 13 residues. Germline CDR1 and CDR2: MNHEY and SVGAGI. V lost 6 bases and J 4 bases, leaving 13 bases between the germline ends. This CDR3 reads CASRVRDRYEQYF. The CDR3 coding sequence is TGTGCCAGCAGAGTCAGGGATCGGTACGAGCAGTACTTC.

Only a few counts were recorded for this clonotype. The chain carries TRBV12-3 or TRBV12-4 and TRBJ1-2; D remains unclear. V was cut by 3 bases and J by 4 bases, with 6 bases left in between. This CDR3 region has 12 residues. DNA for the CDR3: TGTGCCAGCAGTTTGGGGATCTATGGCTACACCTTC. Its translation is CASSLGIYGYTF.

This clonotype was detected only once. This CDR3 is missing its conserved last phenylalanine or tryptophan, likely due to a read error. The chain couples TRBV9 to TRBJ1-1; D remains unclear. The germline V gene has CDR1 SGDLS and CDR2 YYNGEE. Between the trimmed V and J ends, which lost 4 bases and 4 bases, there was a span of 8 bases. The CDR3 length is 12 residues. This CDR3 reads CASSYDGTEAFS. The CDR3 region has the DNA TGTGCCAGCAGCTATGACGGCACTGAAGCTTTCTCT.

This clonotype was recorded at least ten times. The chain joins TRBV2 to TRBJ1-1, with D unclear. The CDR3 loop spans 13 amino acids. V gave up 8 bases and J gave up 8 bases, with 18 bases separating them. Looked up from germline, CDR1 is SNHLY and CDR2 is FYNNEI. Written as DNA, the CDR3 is TGTGCCAGCGCTCCGGAGCATTCTGGGGAAGCTTTCTTT. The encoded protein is CASAPEHSGEAFF.

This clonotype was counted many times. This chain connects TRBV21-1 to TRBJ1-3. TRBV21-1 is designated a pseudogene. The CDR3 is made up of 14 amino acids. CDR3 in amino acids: CASSEQGSGNTIYF. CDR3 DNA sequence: TGTGCCAGCAGCGAACAGGGTTCCGGAAACACCATATATTTT.

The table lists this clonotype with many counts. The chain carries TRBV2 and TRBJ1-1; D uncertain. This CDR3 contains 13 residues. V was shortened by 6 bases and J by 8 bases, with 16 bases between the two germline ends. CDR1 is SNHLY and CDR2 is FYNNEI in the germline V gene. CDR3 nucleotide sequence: TGTGCCAGCAGGCAGAGCACACAAGGGGAAGCTTTCTTT. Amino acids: CASRQSTQGEAFF.

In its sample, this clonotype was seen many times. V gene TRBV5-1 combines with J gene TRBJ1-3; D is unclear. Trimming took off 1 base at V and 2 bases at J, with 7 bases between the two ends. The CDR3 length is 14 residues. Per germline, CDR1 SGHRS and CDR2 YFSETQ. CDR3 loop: CASSLNTAGNTIYF. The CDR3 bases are TGCGCCAGCAGCTTGAACACCGCTGGAAACACCATATATTTT.

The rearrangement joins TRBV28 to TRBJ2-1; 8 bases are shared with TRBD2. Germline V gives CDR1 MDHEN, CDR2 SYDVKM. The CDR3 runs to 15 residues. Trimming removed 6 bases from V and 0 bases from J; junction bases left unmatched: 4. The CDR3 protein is CASRSSGPSYNEQFF. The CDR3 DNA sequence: TGTGCCAGCAGATCTAGCGGGCCCTCCTACAATGAGCAGTTCTTC.

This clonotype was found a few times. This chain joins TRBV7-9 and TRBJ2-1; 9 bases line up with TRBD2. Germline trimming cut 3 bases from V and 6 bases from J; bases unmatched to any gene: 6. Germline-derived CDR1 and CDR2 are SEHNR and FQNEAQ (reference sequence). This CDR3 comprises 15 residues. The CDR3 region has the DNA TGTGCCAGCAGCTTTTTTAGCGGGGGTCTCAATGAGCAGTTCTTC. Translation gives CASSFFSGGLNEQFF.

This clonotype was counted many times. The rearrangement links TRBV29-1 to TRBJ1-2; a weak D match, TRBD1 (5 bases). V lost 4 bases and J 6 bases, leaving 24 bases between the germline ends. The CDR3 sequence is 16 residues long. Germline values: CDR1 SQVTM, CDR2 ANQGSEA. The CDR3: CSVVRGRQGRGDGYTF. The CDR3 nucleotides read TGCAGCGTTGTGAGAGGGAGGCAGGGAAGAGGTGATGGCTACACCTTC.

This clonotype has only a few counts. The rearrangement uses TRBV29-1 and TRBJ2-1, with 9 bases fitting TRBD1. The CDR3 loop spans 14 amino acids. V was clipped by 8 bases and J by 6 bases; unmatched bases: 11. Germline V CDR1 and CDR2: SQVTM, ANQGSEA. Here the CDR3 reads CSSIPGQGGNEQFF. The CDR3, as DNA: TGCAGCAGTATACCGGGACAGGGCGGCAATGAGCAGTTCTTC.

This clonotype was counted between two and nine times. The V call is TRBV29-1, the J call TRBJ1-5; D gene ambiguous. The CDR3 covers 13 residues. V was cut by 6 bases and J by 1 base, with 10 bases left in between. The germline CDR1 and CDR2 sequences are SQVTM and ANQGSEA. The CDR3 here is CSVLSASNQPQHF. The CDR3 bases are TGCAGCGTCCTTTCCGCGAGCAATCAGCCCCAGCATTTT.